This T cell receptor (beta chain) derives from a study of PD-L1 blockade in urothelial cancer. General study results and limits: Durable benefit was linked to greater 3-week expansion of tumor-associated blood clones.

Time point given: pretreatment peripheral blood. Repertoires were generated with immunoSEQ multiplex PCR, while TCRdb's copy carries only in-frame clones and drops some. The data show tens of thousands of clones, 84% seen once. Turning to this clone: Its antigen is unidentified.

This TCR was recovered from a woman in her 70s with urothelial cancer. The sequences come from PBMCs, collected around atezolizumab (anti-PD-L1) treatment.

CDR3 bases: TGTGCCAGCAGCTTTGATAGACAGGGAAGGAGTTCCTACGAGCAGTACTTC. This encodes CASSFDRQGRSSYEQYF. The gene calls are TRBV7-8 and TRBJ2-7; TRBD1 matches 7 bases. The V gene end was trimmed by 3 bases and the J gene end by 1 base; junction bases not matched to a gene: 12. Per the germline V gene, CDR1 is SGHVS and CDR2 is FQNEAQ. This CDR3 comprises 17 residues.